Below, 8 T cell receptor beta chains from the same sample are listed, as sequenced in a study of radiotherapy plus CTLA-4 blockade in lung cancer. The data were produced by immunoSEQ multiplex PCR, yet TCRdb's version contains in-frame clones alone and is incomplete. This table holds 40,000 to 45,000 clones, about 75% found once. This specimen consisted of peripheral blood, obtained from a patient treated with radiotherapy plus ipilimumab. The receptors stem from a human donor with non-small cell lung cancer who had stable disease on radiotherapy plus ipilimumab.

This sequence joins TRBV6-5 and TRBJ2-5, with D possibly being TRBD2 (6 bases). The CDR3 totals 15 residues. Germline V gene lookup returns CDR1 MNHEY and CDR2 SVGAGI. The ends were cut back, 0 bases at V and 1 base at J, with 9 bases in the middle. In DNA form, the CDR3 reads TGTGCCAGCAGTTACTCGGGAGGTCTCCAAGAGACCCAGTACTTC. Protein sequence: CASSYSGGLQETQYF.

V and J are TRBV5-1 and TRBJ2-5, with 9 bases that match TRBD1. Germline V gene data show CDR1 as SGHRS and CDR2 as YFSETQ. With V trimmed by 0 bases and J by 5 bases, 5 bases remained unmatched. The CDR3 runs 15 residues. The CDR3 nucleotides are TGCGCCAGCAGCTTGGACGGGACAGGGTGGGAGACCCAGTACTTC. Translated: CASSLDGTGWETQYF. The complete variable domain, with remaining parts taken from reference TRBV5-1 and TRBJ2-5, reads KAGVTQTPRYLIKTRGQQVTLSCSPISGHRSVSWYQQTPGQGLQFLFEYFSETQRNKGNFPGRFSGRQFSNSRSEMNVSTLELGDSALYLCASSLDGTGWETQYFGPGTRLLVL.

CDR3 bases: TGTGCCAGCAGCGCCGGGGGGGTGGACCCCCGAAAACTGTTTTTT. This encodes CASSAGGVDPRKLFF. This chain uses TRBV6-1 with TRBJ1-4; D is possibly TRBD1 (5 bases). CDR3 length: 15 amino acids. V was pared by 6 bases and J by 10 bases, with 21 bases between. CDR1 and CDR2 (germline): MNHNS, SASEGT.

V and J are TRBV5-1 and TRBJ1-1; D unclear. The ends were cut back, 1 base at V and 4 bases at J, with 11 bases in the middle. Germline-derived CDR1 and CDR2 are SGHRS and YFSETQ. The CDR3 is made up of 14 amino acids. CDR3 nucleotides: TGCGCCAGCAGCTTGCTTCCGGGGATCACTGAAGCTTTCTTT. Residues: CASSLLPGITEAFF.

The chain has TRBV11-2 and TRBJ1-2, with a possible D match to TRBD1 (5 bases). The germline V gene encodes CDR1 SGHAT and CDR2 FQNNGV. Trimming pared 0 bases from V and 3 bases from J, leaving 14 bases between. The CDR3 extends over 16 amino acids. The CDR3 nucleotides read TGTGCCAGCAGCTTAGATCTAAAGAAGGGGCACTATGGCTACACCTTC. It encodes CASSLDLKKGHYGYTF.

With regard to this clone: A junction end diverges from the germline sequence, so it may reflect a read error. Within the sample, other DNA sequences also encode this same CDR3. The genes are TRBV7-2 and TRBJ2-7; no firm D call. CDR1 and CDR2 from the germline V gene are SGHTA and FQGNSA. The CDR3 loop spans 14 amino acids. The CDR3 loop reads CASSLVGSSYEQYF. DNA of the CDR3: TGTGCCAGTAGCTTAGTTGGCTCCTCCTACGAGCAGTACTTC.

This clone has only a few counts. The gene calls are TRBV28 and TRBJ2-6; D may be TRBD1 (5 bases). The CDR3 runs 16 residues. Germline loops: CDR1 MDHEN, CDR2 SYDVKM. Trimming shortened V by 2 bases and J by 0 bases, and 8 bases separated the two germline ends. The CDR3 bases are TGTGCCAGCAGTTTACCTCAGGGCTCTGGGGCCAACGTCCTGACTTTC. It translates to CASSLPQGSGANVLTF.

The chain carries TRBV25-1 and TRBJ1-2, with 11 bases fitting TRBD1. CDR3 length: 16 amino acids. V lost 3 bases, J lost 8 bases, and 11 bases stayed unmatched. Looked up from germline, CDR1 is MGHDK and CDR2 is SYGVNS. The CDR3 nucleotides are TGTGCCAGCAGTGAGGGGGGACAGGGGGAAGTTAGGGGCTACACCTTC. Translated: CASSEGGQGEVRGYTF.